This entry features one T cell receptor (beta chain) sequence. The sample comes from a study of TIL therapy for anti-PD-1-resistant metastatic lung cancer. This was the immunoSEQ v3 assay. The table came from immunoSEQ multiplex PCR; TCRdb's copy has only in-frame clones and leaves some out. This sample has about 49,000 clones; approximately 79% occur once, and the top ten carry over 12%. Time point noted: pre-treatment sample, taken before nivolumab and TIL therapy. The TCR was taken from a man between 65 and 85 years old with non-small cell lung cancer. Sequences were derived from blood, sampled at baseline.

The CDR3 nucleotides are TGTGCCAGTAGTCTACCGGGACAGGCGCTTTTGAGCAATCAGCCCCAGCATTTT. It codes for CASSLPGQALLSNQPQHF. J is TRBJ1-5 and V is TRBV19, with 8 positions matching TRBD1. V was clipped by 5 bases and J by 1 base; unmatched bases: 13. Looked up from germline, CDR1 is LNHDA and CDR2 is SQIVND (reference sequence). This CDR3 region has 18 residues.